Given below is one T cell receptor beta chain in context. Its antigen is as yet unknown. V lost 5 bases, J lost 1 base, and 3 bases stayed unmatched. In germline, CDR1 is GTSNPN, CDR2 SVGIG (reference sequence). The CDR3 is 14 amino acids. The sample is drawn from a study of molecular identifiers for immune sequencing clone quantification. Regarding the study as a whole: Reports indicate spiked Jurkat TCR RNA from one cell could be found among roughly 980,000 naive cells.

Libraries of bulk TCR were made by previously described methods (with listed TCR primers). TCRdb analysed the PCR reads with MiXCR anew, one entry per CDR3 protein. This sample has over 600,000 distinct CDR3 sequences, with just under 20% found just once. Sequencing was performed on naive CD8+ T cells from blood, with Jurkat cell RNA spiked in. The subset denotes: FACS-sorted CD8+CD4-CCR7+CD45RA+ naive T cells. This clonotype was sampled from a human donor in good health. Some libraries in this study had Jurkat cell RNA spiked in. The rearrangement links TRBV30 to TRBJ2-3, with 10 bases aligning to TRBD1. In DNA, the CDR3 is TGTGCCTGGGCCGGGACAGGGGGCACAGATACGCAGTATTTT. Residues: CAWAGTGGTDTQYF.